Listed below are T cell receptor beta chains from one sample, sequenced in a study of T-cell memory formation after mild COVID-19. MiXCR was run by TCRdb on the 5' RACE reads, yielding one entry per CDR3 protein. The sample has about 200,000 distinct CDR3 sequences; 16% are singletons. Sequencing was performed on PBMCs or a T cell subset sorted from them (not recorded which). Receptors originate from an adult woman who had mild COVID-19 (a few samples of this study predate the infection). Cell type and time point are not known. CDR3s include the opening cysteine and the closing phenylalanine or tryptophan. The order of the fields is V gene, J gene, clone size, D gene, CDR3 DNA, CDR3 protein. The D gene is left open where the match is weak. Size is stated for part of the rows, as once, few or many counts, or as a class when the clone is expanded.

V: TRBV5-1
J: TRBJ2-7
size: NA
D: TRBD2
DNA: TGCGCCAGCAGCTTGAGTAGCGGGGTTTACGAGCAGTACTTC
CDR3: CASSLSSGVYEQYF

V: TRBV24-1
J: TRBJ1-5
size: NA
D: NA
DNA: TGTGCCACCAGTGATTCTATTAATCAGCCCCAGCATTTT
CDR3: CATSDSINQPQHF

V: TRBV9
J: TRBJ2-1
size: few
D: TRBD2
DNA: TGTGCCAGCAGCTCCCCTCAGACTAGCGGGTCACCCTGGGGGTACAATGAGCAGTTCTTC
CDR3: CASSSPQTSGSPWGYNEQFF

V: TRBV3-1
J: TRBJ2-1
size: NA
D: TRBD2
DNA: TGTGCCTCCGGGGAGGGAGGGCCCCCCTACAATGAGCAGTTCTTC
CDR3: CASGEGGPPYNEQFF

V: TRBV7-9
J: TRBJ1-6
size: NA
D: NA
DNA: TGTGCCAGCAGCTCAGGGTTGAGCAATTCACCCCTCCACTTT
CDR3: CASSSGLSNSPLHF

V: TRBV14
J: TRBJ2-1
size: NA
D: TRBD2
DNA: TGTGCCAGCACTAGCGGGAAGTCCTACAATGAGCAGTTCTTC
CDR3: CASTSGKSYNEQFF

V: TRBV3-1
J: TRBJ2-1
size: many
D: NA
DNA: TGTGCCAGCAGCCAAGATCGAGTTAGCGGCGATGAGCAGTTCTTC
CDR3: CASSQDRVSGDEQFF

V: TRBV5-1
J: TRBJ2-7
size: few
D: TRBD2
DNA: TGCGCCAGCAGCTCAGGACTAGCGGGAGGCTCCTACGAGCAGTACTTC
CDR3: CASSSGLAGGSYEQYF

V: TRBV7-9
J: TRBJ1-2
size: few
D: TRBD1
DNA: TGTGCCAGCAGCTTCGGGACAGGCCACGCGGAGGGCTACACCTTC
CDR3: CASSFGTGHAEGYTF

V: TRBV12-3/TRBV12-4
J: TRBJ2-7
size: NA
D: NA
DNA: TGTGCCAGCAGTTTTATGGCCGGTAGCGAGCAGTACTTC
CDR3: CASSFMAGSEQYF

V: TRBV5-1
J: TRBJ2-2
size: few
D: NA
DNA: TGCGCCAGCAATCCAGGCTTTAAAGGCGGGGAGCTGTTTTTT
CDR3: CASNPGFKGGELFF

V: TRBV12-3/TRBV12-4
J: TRBJ2-7
size: NA
D: NA
DNA: TGTGCCAGCAGTTTATATTTCGGGGAGCAGTACTTC
CDR3: CASSLYFGEQYF

V: TRBV7-9
J: TRBJ2-6
size: NA
D: TRBD1
DNA: TGTGCCAGCAGCTTTACTCTGGGACAGATATTCTCTGGGGCCAACGTCCTGACTTTC
CDR3: CASSFTLGQIFSGANVLTF

V: TRBV29-1
J: TRBJ2-5
size: many
D: NA
DNA: TGCAGCGGTAGGATAGGAGGGGGCGGAGAGACCCAGTACTTC
CDR3: CSGRIGGGGETQYF

V: TRBV20-1
J: TRBJ1-2
size: NA
D: TRBD1
DNA: TGCAGTGCTAGCATCTCAGGGGGCAGATCTGGCTACACCTTC
CDR3: CSASISGGRSGYTF

V: TRBV7-2
J: TRBJ2-7
size: NA
D: TRBD1
DNA: TGTGCCAGCAGCTCAACCGGGACAGGGGGCTACGAGCAGTACTTC
CDR3: CASSSTGTGGYEQYF

V: TRBV5-1
J: TRBJ2-2
size: few
D: TRBD2
DNA: TGCGCCAGCAGCTTATCTAGCGGGGTGAACACCGGGGAGCTGTTTTTT
CDR3: CASSLSSGVNTGELFF

V: TRBV4-2
J: TRBJ2-5
size: few
D: TRBD1
DNA: TGTGCCAGCAGCCAGGACAGGGGTTTACAAGAGACCCAGTACTTC
CDR3: CASSQDRGLQETQYF

V: TRBV5-1
J: TRBJ1-1
size: NA
D: NA
DNA: TGCGCCAGCAGCCCCCTAGGGGAGAACACTGAAGCTTTCTTT
CDR3: CASSPLGENTEAFF

V: TRBV5-4
J: TRBJ2-5
size: few
D: TRBD2
DNA: TGTGCCAGCAGTCCCGGGACTACAATACAGACCCAGTACTTC
CDR3: CASSPGTTIQTQYF

V: TRBV24-1
J: TRBJ1-5
size: NA
D: TRBD1
DNA: TGTGCCACCAGTGAGCCTGGGACAGGGGTGGCCCAGCATTTT
CDR3: CATSEPGTGVAQHF

V: TRBV3-1
J: TRBJ1-6
size: many
D: NA
DNA: TGTGCCAGCAGCCAAGAAAATGGGGCACTACGGAATTCACCCCTCCACTTT
CDR3: CASSQENGALRNSPLHF

V: TRBV6-1
J: TRBJ2-3
size: few
D: TRBD1
DNA: TGTGCCAGCAGTGAAGCGCAGGGGGCGCCGACAGATACGCAGTATTTT
CDR3: CASSEAQGAPTDTQYF

V: TRBV24-1
J: TRBJ2-3
size: NA
D: TRBD2
DNA: TGTGCCACCAGCGGGACTAGCGGGATGAACGCAGATACGCAGTATTTT
CDR3: CATSGTSGMNADTQYF

V: TRBV7-9
J: TRBJ2-5
size: NA
D: NA
DNA: TGTGCCAGCAGCCTTGATGACGGGCCGCTTTATGTGACCCAGTACTTC
CDR3: CASSLDDGPLYVTQYF

V: TRBV28
J: TRBJ2-1
size: few
D: TRBD2
DNA: TGTGCCAGCAGTTTGATTGCGGGACTAGCAATCTATGAGCAGTTCTTC
CDR3: CASSLIAGLAIYEQFF

V: TRBV6-1
J: TRBJ2-6
size: few
D: NA
DNA: TGTGCCAGCGGAATCTCTGGGGCCAACGTCCTGACTTTC
CDR3: CASGISGANVLTF

V: TRBV27
J: TRBJ1-1
size: NA
D: NA
DNA: TGTGCCAGCAGTGCCCCGGGGTTGAACACTGAAGCTTTCTTT
CDR3: CASSAPGLNTEAFF

V: TRBV5-1
J: TRBJ2-3
size: many
D: TRBD1
DNA: TGCGCCAGCAGCAGCAACAGGGGGGGCACAGATACGCAGTATTTT
CDR3: CASSSNRGGTDTQYF

V: TRBV7-2
J: TRBJ1-2
size: NA
D: NA
DNA: TGTGCCAGCAACTCACCCGAGCTGGACTATGGCTACACCTTC
CDR3: CASNSPELDYGYTF

V: TRBV6-5
J: TRBJ2-4
size: NA
D: TRBD2
DNA: TGTGCCATCCCCCGACTAGCGGGGTACTTAGCCAAAAACATTCAGTACTTC
CDR3: CAIPRLAGYLAKNIQYF

V: TRBV5-1
J: TRBJ2-5
size: few
D: TRBD1
DNA: TGCGCCAGCAGCTCCACCTCCGGGACAGGGGGCATGGAGACCCAGTACTTC
CDR3: CASSSTSGTGGMETQYF

V: TRBV7-2
J: TRBJ2-3
size: NA
D: NA
DNA: TGTGCCAGCAGCTTGATGGGGTCCGAGCCGGCAGATACGCAGTATTTT
CDR3: CASSLMGSEPADTQYF

V: TRBV27
J: TRBJ2-7
size: few
D: NA
DNA: TGTGCCAGCCGAAGGTTTATCGGGGGAAACTACGAGCAGTACTTC
CDR3: CASRRFIGGNYEQYF

V: TRBV24-1
J: TRBJ1-2
size: NA
D: TRBD1
DNA: TGTGCCACCAATTCGGACAGGAGGACCTATGGCTACACCTTC
CDR3: CATNSDRRTYGYTF

V: TRBV7-9
J: TRBJ2-2
size: NA
D: TRBD2
DNA: TGTGCCAGCAGCGTCTCCAGCGGGAGCGGGACCGGGGAGCTGTTTTTT
CDR3: CASSVSSGSGTGELFF